This section outlines one TCR beta chain sequence together with its context. As yet, its antigen is unknown. Here immunoSEQ multiplex PCR was the method, and the copy in TCRdb shows in-frame clones only, minus some. The sample carries 180,000 or so clones, roughly nine tenths recorded once. CDR3 length: 16 amino acids. Germline V gene sequence: CDR1 SGDLS, CDR2 YYNGEE. The junction had 2 bases not matched to a gene; V was cut back by 0 bases and J by 0 bases. This entry belongs to a study of cytomegalovirus exposure and HLA in healthy donors. The study, taken as a whole, reports: Cytomegalovirus-associated TCR beta chains were listed, numbering over 150.

Material: PBMCs. The TCR comes from a man aged 18 to 35 in good health and CMV-seropositive. This chain links TRBV9 with TRBJ2-1, with TRBD2 identical over 8 bases. CDR3 protein: CASSVVAGGSYNEQFF. The CDR3 nucleotides are TGTGCCAGCAGCGTAGTGGCGGGAGGCTCCTACAATGAGCAGTTCTTC.